The clone carrying this TCR beta chain was counted a few times. Between the trimmed V and J ends, which lost 5 bases and 0 bases, there was a span of 11 bases. CDR1 DFQATT and CDR2 SNEGSKA come from the germline V gene (reference sequence). The CDR3 is made up of 14 amino acids. Amplification started from genomic DNA. Amplification of the beta chain CDR3 used 30 forward and 13 reverse multiplex primers. Each CDR3 protein is one row after TCRdb ran MiXCR on the multiplex PCR reads. The data contain 250,000 or so distinct CDR3 sequences, around 47% of them singletons. The data stem from a study of type 1 and type 2 diabetes patients.

This receptor was identified in a man between 18 and 35 years old with type 2 diabetes. Sequenced sample: peripheral blood mononuclear cells (PBMCs). The chain uses TRBV20-1 and TRBJ2-1, with D unresolved. CDR3 loop: CSAPWGSSYNEQFF. The CDR3 bases are TGCAGTGCTCCCTGGGGAAGCTCCTACAATGAGCAGTTCTTC.